This is a list of T cell receptor beta chains from one sample in a study of shared clonotypes between healthy human individuals. Profiling relied on immunoSEQ multiplex PCR, and the TCRdb table lists in-frame clones only, not all of them. The sample lists 550,000 to 700,000 clones; around three quarters were seen once. The sample comprised memory CD4+ T cells sorted from blood. Receptors originate from a woman aged 25 to 39 in good health. Both conserved end residues are part of each CDR3. A D gene is named only where the DNA matches it firmly. Clone size is shown for a subset of rows, as once, few, many or a class of expanded clone.

V,size,J,D,CDR3,DNA
TRBV27,-,TRBJ1-5,-,CASSLSRQYNQPQHF,TGTGCCAGCAGTTTATCTCGGCAGTACAATCAGCCCCAGCATTTT
TRBV19,-,TRBJ2-5,-,CASSMRIQETQYF,TGTGCCAGTAGTATGAGGATCCAAGAGACCCAGTACTTC
TRBV11-2,-,TRBJ1-1,TRBD1,CASSSRVDRGDTEAFF,TGTGCCAGCAGCTCACGTGTAGACAGGGGAGATACTGAAGCTTTCTTT
TRBV14,-,TRBJ2-5,-,CASSQDRYAETQYF,TGTGCCAGCAGCCAAGATAGGTATGCAGAGACCCAGTACTTC
TRBV30,-,TRBJ2-1,-,CAWSFGVVMSSYNEQFF,TGTGCCTGGAGCTTCGGGGTGGTGATGAGCTCCTACAATGAGCAGTTCTTC
TRBV30,-,TRBJ1-6,-,CAWTRQGYSPLHF,TGTGCCTGGACACGGCAGGGATATTCACCCCTCCACTTT
TRBV5-4,-,TRBJ2-7,TRBD1,CASSKDRNRGEQYF,TGTGCCAGCAGCAAGGACAGGAACCGCGGGGAGCAGTACTTC
TRBV19,-,TRBJ1-5,-,CASSRAQGRGNQPQHF,TGTGCCAGTAGTAGGGCCCAGGGTCGGGGCAATCAGCCCCAGCATTTT
TRBV5-1,few,TRBJ2-3,TRBD2,CASSLVWRESTDTQYF,TGCGCCAGCAGCTTGGTATGGCGGGAGAGCACAGATACGCAGTATTTT
TRBV5-1,once,TRBJ2-1,-,CASSAASGSYNEQFF,TGCGCCAGCAGCGCAGCTAGTGGCTCCTACAATGAGCAGTTCTTC
TRBV6-1,-,TRBJ1-1,TRBD1,CASSDPSGGPNTEAFF,TGTGCCAGCAGTGATCCTTCAGGGGGGCCAAACACTGAAGCTTTCTTT
TRBV28,-,TRBJ2-3,-,CASQERGEGTDTQYF,TGTGCCAGTCAAGAAAGGGGGGAGGGCACAGATACGCAGTATTTT
TRBV27,-,TRBJ2-1,-,CASSLRRRNEQFF,TGTGCCAGCAGTTTACGGCGGCGGAATGAGCAGTTCTTC
TRBV5-4,-,TRBJ2-2,-,CASSLDFSNTGELFF,TGTGCCAGCAGCTTGGACTTCTCGAACACCGGGGAGCTGTTTTTT
TRBV29-1,-,TRBJ2-3,-,CSADPTQHTQYF,TGCAGCGCAGACCCCACCCAGCATACGCAGTATTTT
TRBV29-1,-,TRBJ2-7,TRBD1,CSVENRGGEQYF,TGCAGCGTTGAAAACAGGGGTGGTGAGCAGTACTTC
TRBV7-2,-,TRBJ2-5,TRBD2,CASSLAGRQETQYF,TGTGCCAGCAGCTTAGCCGGGAGGCAAGAGACCCAGTACTTC
TRBV16,-,TRBJ2-7,-,CASSQPAGRGYYEQYF,TGTGCCAGCAGCCAACCCGCCGGCCGAGGATATTACGAGCAGTACTTC
TRBV11-2,-,TRBJ2-1,TRBD2,CASSSGSSYNEQFF,TGTGCCAGCAGTAGCGGGAGCTCCTACAATGAGCAGTTCTTC
TRBV27,once,TRBJ2-7,-,CASRKVPYEQYF,TGTGCCAGCAGAAAGGTACCCTACGAGCAGTACTTC
TRBV18,few,TRBJ1-1,-,CASSPLVNVDTEAFF,TGTGCCAGCTCACCACTGGTCAATGTGGACACTGAAGCTTTCTTT
TRBV7-9,-,TRBJ2-7,-,CASSLAGREQYF,TGTGCCAGCAGCTTGGCGGGGCGCGAGCAGTACTTC
TRBV5-6,-,TRBJ1-1,-,CASSGDINTEAFF,TGTGCCAGCAGCGGGGACATTAACACTGAAGCTTTCTTT
TRBV11-2,-,TRBJ1-4,-,CASSLNRDPGANEKLFF,TGTGCCAGCAGCCTGAACAGGGACCCCGGGGCTAATGAAAAACTGTTTTTT
TRBV5-6,few,TRBJ2-5,TRBD2,CASGSAGGPVETQYF,TGTGCCAGCGGATCAGCGGGAGGGCCGGTAGAGACCCAGTACTTC
TRBV6-6,-,TRBJ2-7,TRBD2,CASSHLAGGYEQYF,TGTGCCAGCAGCCACCTGGCGGGAGGCTACGAGCAGTACTTC
TRBV11-3,-,TRBJ2-1,-,CASSRGGGNEQFF,TGTGCCAGCAGCCGGGGAGGGGGGAATGAGCAGTTCTTC
TRBV13,-,TRBJ1-4,-,CASSRWGAGEKLFF,TGTGCCAGCAGCCGATGGGGGGCAGGGGAAAAACTGTTTTTT
TRBV11-2,-,TRBJ2-5,-,CASSFYYRETQYF,TGTGCCAGCAGCTTTTACTACAGAGAGACCCAGTACTTC
TRBV2,-,TRBJ2-2,TRBD1,CASSGRQGTPGELFF,TGTGCCAGCAGTGGGAGACAGGGGACGCCCGGGGAGCTGTTTTTT
TRBV10-2,-,TRBJ1-4,-,CASSPRGFEEKLFF,TGCGCCAGCAGCCCCAGGGGCTTTGAAGAAAAACTGTTTTTT
TRBV28,-,TRBJ1-2,-,CASSLTGRGINYGYTF,TGTGCCAGCAGCCTTACGGGGAGAGGGATTAACTATGGCTACACCTTC
TRBV25-1,many,TRBJ2-7,TRBD2,CASSGPGGTYEQYF,TGTGCCAGCAGTGGACCGGGAGGGACCTACGAGCAGTACTTC
TRBV19,-,TRBJ1-4,TRBD1,CASSTGQGEKLFF,TGTGCCAGTAGTACCGGACAGGGTGAAAAACTGTTTTTT
TRBV5-4,-,TRBJ2-2,TRBD2,CASTSRDYLTGELFF,TGTGCCAGCACCTCGCGGGACTACCTCACCGGGGAGCTGTTTTTT
TRBV6-6,-,TRBJ2-2,-,CASSPQGAALTGELFF,TGTGCCAGCAGCCCGCAGGGTGCCGCCCTCACCGGGGAGCTGTTTTTT
TRBV28,-,TRBJ2-1,TRBD2,CASQPGGLAYNEQFF,TGTGCCAGCCAACCGGGGGGACTAGCATACAATGAGCAGTTCTTC
TRBV29-1,-,TRBJ2-3,-,CSVGGRDPGNTQYF,TGCAGCGTTGGGGGGCGGGACCCTGGGAATACGCAGTATTTT
TRBV11-2,few,TRBJ2-2,TRBD2,CASSLDYGSGGTGELFF,TGTGCCAGCAGCTTAGATTACGGGAGCGGGGGTACCGGGGAGCTGTTTTTT
TRBV20-1,-,TRBJ1-4,-,CSATTGVKLFF,TGCAGTGCAACGACAGGAGTGAAACTGTTTTTT
TRBV12-5,-,TRBJ2-3,-,CASGLGSLSESTDTQYF,TGTGCTAGTGGTTTGGGATCCCTTTCGGAGAGCACAGATACGCAGTATTTT
TRBV7-2,many,TRBJ2-7,-,CASSSYLRGDEQYF,TGTGCCAGCAGCTCATACCTCAGGGGTGACGAGCAGTACTTC
TRBV30,-,TRBJ1-5,-,CAWSVAMGPYSNQPQHF,TGTGCCTGGAGTGTAGCTATGGGCCCATATAGCAATCAGCCCCAGCATTTT
TRBV15,-,TRBJ2-7,-,CATSREAGQRYEQYF,TGTGCCACCAGCAGAGAGGCAGGTCAACGCTACGAGCAGTACTTC
TRBV27,-,TRBJ2-5,TRBD2,CASSRGGLAGGPQETQYF,TGTGCCAGCAGCCGGGGGGGGCTTGCGGGAGGGCCGCAAGAGACCCAGTACTTC
TRBV10-3,-,TRBJ1-5,TRBD1,CAISRTGGDQPQHF,TGTGCCATCAGTCGGACAGGGGGGGATCAGCCCCAGCATTTT
TRBV7-9,-,TRBJ1-2,-,CASSPWSLEDYGYTF,TGTGCCAGCAGCCCCTGGTCGTTAGAGGACTATGGCTACACCTTC
TRBV29-1,-,TRBJ2-3,-,CSVGADSTDTQYF,TGCAGCGTCGGCGCCGACAGCACAGATACGCAGTATTTT
TRBV6-1,-,TRBJ2-1,-,CASSDWGSSYNEQFF,TGTGCCAGCAGTGATTGGGGGAGCTCCTACAATGAGCAGTTCTTC
TRBV25-1,-,TRBJ2-1,-,CASSEGKGAGNEQFF,TGTGCCAGCAGTGAAGGAAAAGGCGCTGGCAATGAGCAGTTCTTC
TRBV11-2,-,TRBJ2-7,-,CASSASVPILKNEQYF,TGTGCCAGCAGCGCATCGGTACCCATCCTAAAAAACGAGCAGTACTTC
TRBV5-4,-,TRBJ2-7,TRBD2,CASSQDHGTSDEQYF,TGTGCCAGCAGCCAAGATCACGGGACTAGCGATGAGCAGTACTTC
TRBV18,-,TRBJ1-1,TRBD1,CASSQNRGNTEAFF,TGTGCCAGCTCACAAAACAGGGGGAACACTGAAGCTTTCTTT